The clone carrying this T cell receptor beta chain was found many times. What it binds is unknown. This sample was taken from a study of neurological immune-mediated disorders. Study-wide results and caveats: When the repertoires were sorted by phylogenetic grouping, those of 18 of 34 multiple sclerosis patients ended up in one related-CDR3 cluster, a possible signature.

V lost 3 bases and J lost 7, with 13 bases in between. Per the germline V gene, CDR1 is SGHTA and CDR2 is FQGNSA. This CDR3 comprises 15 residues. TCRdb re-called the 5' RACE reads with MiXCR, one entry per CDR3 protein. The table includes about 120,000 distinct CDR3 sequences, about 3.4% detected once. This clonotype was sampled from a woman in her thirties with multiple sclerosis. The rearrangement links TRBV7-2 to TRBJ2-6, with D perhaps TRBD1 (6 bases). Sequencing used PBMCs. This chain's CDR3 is CASSFRQGNANVLTF. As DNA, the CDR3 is TGTGCCAGCAGCTTCCGTCAGGGGAATGCCAACGTCCTGACTTTC.